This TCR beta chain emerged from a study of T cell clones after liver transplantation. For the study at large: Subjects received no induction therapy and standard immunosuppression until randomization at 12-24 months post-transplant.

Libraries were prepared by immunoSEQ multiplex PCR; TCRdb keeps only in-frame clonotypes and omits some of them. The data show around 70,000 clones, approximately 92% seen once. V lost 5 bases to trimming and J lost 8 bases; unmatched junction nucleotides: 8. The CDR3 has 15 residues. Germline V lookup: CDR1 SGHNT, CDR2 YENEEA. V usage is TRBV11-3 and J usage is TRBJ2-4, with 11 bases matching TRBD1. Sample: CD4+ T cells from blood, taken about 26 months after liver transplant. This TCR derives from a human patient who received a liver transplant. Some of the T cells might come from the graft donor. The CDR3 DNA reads TGTGCCAGCAGCCCATCGGACAGGGGGCCGTACATTCAGTACTTC. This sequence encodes CASSPSDRGPYIQYF.